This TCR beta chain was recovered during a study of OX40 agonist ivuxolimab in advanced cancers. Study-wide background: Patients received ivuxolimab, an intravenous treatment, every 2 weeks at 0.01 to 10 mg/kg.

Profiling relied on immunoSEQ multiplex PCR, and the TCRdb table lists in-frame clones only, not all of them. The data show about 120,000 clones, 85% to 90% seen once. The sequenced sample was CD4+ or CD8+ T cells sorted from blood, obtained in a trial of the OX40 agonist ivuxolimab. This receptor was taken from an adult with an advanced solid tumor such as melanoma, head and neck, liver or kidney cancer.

This CDR3 reads CASSPVAGIQPQHF. The DNA for the CDR3 is TGTGCCAGCAGCCCGGTGGCGGGGATTCAGCCCCAGCATTTT. The V and J genes are TRBV7-9 and TRBJ1-5, with D unclear. From germline, CDR1 is SEHNR and CDR2 FQNEAQ (reference sequence). There are 14 residues in the CDR3. V was clipped by 5 bases and J by 6 bases, with 14 bases between them. Drawing the rest from reference TRBV7-9 and TRBJ1-5, the complete variable domain is DTGVSQNPRHKITKRGQNVTFRCDPISEHNRLYWYRQTLGQGPEFLTYFQNEAQLEKSRLLSDRFSAERPKGSFSTLEIQRTEQGDSAMYLCASSPVAGIQPQHFGDGTRLSIL.